Below are 9 T cell receptor beta chains sequenced from a single sample in a study of siplizumab effects on memory and regulatory T cells (dated by TCRdb to the late 2010s). The protocol used for the library was the immunoSEQ multiplex PCR assay. TCRdb mirrors the immuneACCESS table, restricted to in-frame sequences. Some clones are absent from its copies; in checked studies, under half trace to an unresolved V gene, and the reason for the others is unknown. Recorded for this sample are over 85,000 clones; 94% of them occurred a single time. The ten largest clones represent 0.3% of the sample. The material sequenced was non-Treg CD4+ T cells sorted from blood. This specimen's cell subset or site label, interpreted: FACS-sorted unstimulated CD4+ non-regulatory T cells. Receptor source: a human donor in good health.

V and J are TRBV11-2 and TRBJ1-3; 9 nucleotides agree with TRBD1. Per the germline V gene, CDR1 is SGHAT and CDR2 is FQNNGV. The V and J ends lost 4 bases and 3 bases, in that order; junction bases with no gene match: 7. This CDR3 contains 16 residues. CDR3 region: CASSWSQGASGNTIYF. The CDR3, as DNA: TGTGCCAGCAGCTGGTCACAGGGGGCAAGTGGAAACACCATATATTTT.

The V call is TRBV5-1, the J call TRBJ2-6; D unresolved. This CDR3 comprises 16 residues. Germline V gene data show CDR1 as SGHRS and CDR2 as YFSETQ. V was pared by 0 bases and J by 0 bases, with 7 bases between. The CDR3 DNA reads TGCGCCAGCAGCTTGGCACTTTCCTCTGGGGCCAACGTCCTGACTTTC. It codes for CASSLALSSGANVLTF. The full variable domain, with the rest looked up from reference TRBV5-1 and TRBJ2-6, is KAGVTQTPRYLIKTRGQQVTLSCSPISGHRSVSWYQQTPGQGLQFLFEYFSETQRNKGNFPGRFSGRQFSNSRSEMNVSTLELGDSALYLCASSLALSSGANVLTFGAGSRLTVL.

Only one count was recorded for this clone. The chain is built from TRBV7-9 and TRBJ2-5; TRBD2 might be the D (6 bases). CDR3 length: 16 amino acids. Germline V gene sequence: CDR1 SEHNR, CDR2 FQNEAQ (reference sequence). V dropped 1 base and J dropped 4 bases, with 16 bases sitting between them. In DNA form, the CDR3 reads TGTGCCAGCAGCTTAGGGGGAGGCGGCCAGCGAGAGACCCAGTACTTC. It specifies CASSLGGGGQRETQYF.

This clone was found once. The chain combines TRBV5-1 with TRBJ1-2; D is undetermined. This CDR3 spans 13 amino acids. Germline values: CDR1 SGHRS, CDR2 YFSETQ. Trimming pared 0 bases from V and 8 bases from J, leaving 11 bases between. In nucleotides, the CDR3 is TGCGCCAGCAGCTTGGATACGGTCGGAGGCTACACCTTC. Encoded protein: CASSLDTVGGYTF.

The rearrangement links TRBV19 to TRBJ1-5; unclear D gene. The CDR3 extends over 14 amino acids. Trimming stripped 3 bases from V and 5 bases from J, with 11 bases between. CDR1 LNHDA and CDR2 SQIVND come from the germline V gene (reference sequence). The CDR3: CASSMGQTYQPQHF. DNA of the CDR3: TGTGCCAGTAGTATGGGTCAGACTTATCAGCCCCAGCATTTT.

This chain uses TRBV4-1 with TRBJ1-2; D is uncertain. There are 15 residues in the CDR3. V was cut by 0 bases and J by 1 base, with 9 bases left in between. Germline V gives CDR1 MGHRA, CDR2 YSYEKL. CDR3 coding DNA: TGCGCCAGCAGCCAAGACCCGGCGTTTAACTATGGCTACACCTTC. Translation: CASSQDPAFNYGYTF.

The genes are TRBV5-4 and TRBJ2-5; no firm D call. The CDR3 loop spans 13 amino acids. CDR1 is SGHNT and CDR2 is YYREEE in the germline V gene (reference sequence). V was pared by 6 bases and J by 4 bases, with 13 bases between. CDR3 amino acids: CASTLPGVETQYF. The CDR3 DNA reads as TGTGCCAGCACCCTACCGGGCGTAGAGACCCAGTACTTC.

The gene calls are TRBV19 and TRBJ2-3; 11 nucleotides agree with TRBD2. This CDR3 spans 15 amino acids. Germline V CDR1 and CDR2: LNHDA, SQIVND (reference sequence). Trimming removed 2 bases from V and 6 bases from J; junction bases left unmatched: 4. The DNA for the CDR3 is TGTGCCAGTAGTATATCTGCTAGCGGGGGGGATACGCAGTATTTT. It specifies CASSISASGGDTQYF.

V usage is TRBV2 and J usage is TRBJ2-7, with 11 bases lining up with TRBD1. Unmatched junction bases numbered 6, after V lost 5 bases and J lost 3 bases. CDR3 length: 15 residues. Germline V lookup: CDR1 SNHLY, CDR2 FYNNEI. The CDR3 region is CASSFGDRGFYEQYF. The DNA of the CDR3 is TGTGCCAGCAGTTTTGGGGACAGGGGGTTCTACGAGCAGTACTTC.